Listed below are T cell receptor beta chains from one sample, sequenced in a study of T cell responses to AZD1222 COVID-19 vaccine. Generated by immunoSEQ multiplex PCR, the TCRdb table keeps only in-frame clones and is missing some. This table holds about 96,000 clones, around 91% found once. This sample comprised peripheral blood, obtained on day 0 of MenACWY control vaccination. These receptors all stem from an adult in good health. Both conserved end residues are part of each CDR3. D genes are given only for firm matches. Part of the rows lack a size; the others show once, few, many or a class for expanded clones.

d_gene	v_gene	j_gene	abundance	CDR3aa	CDR3nt
.	TRBV6-2/TRBV6-3	TRBJ2-5	.	CASSYTRETQYF	TGTGCCAGCAGTTACACGAGGGAGACCCAGTACTTC
.	TRBV6-2/TRBV6-3	TRBJ1-5	.	CASSPSRGNSNQPQHF	TGTGCCAGCAGCCCTTCTAGGGGAAATAGCAATCAGCCCCAGCATTTT
.	TRBV15	TRBJ2-3	.	CATSRDLPIFSTDTQYF	TGTGCCACCAGCAGAGATTTGCCTATTTTCAGCACAGATACGCAGTATTTT
.	TRBV5-6	TRBJ2-3	.	CASSLNRDDRDTQYF	TGTGCCAGCAGCTTGAACCGGGACGACAGAGATACGCAGTATTTT
TRBD1	TRBV2	TRBJ1-2	.	CASTEGTGGSHGYTF	TGTGCCAGCACCGAGGGGACAGGCGGCTCCCATGGCTACACCTTC
TRBD1	TRBV6-6	TRBJ2-7	.	CASSYGGTGVVEQYF	TGTGCCAGCAGTTACGGTGGGACAGGGGTCGTCGAGCAGTACTTC
.	TRBV12-3/TRBV12-4	TRBJ1-2	.	CASSLGTNGYTF	TGTGCCAGCAGTTTAGGGACAAATGGCTACACCTTC
TRBD1	TRBV7-9	TRBJ2-5	.	CASSLAIRQGDGETQYF	TGTGCCAGCAGCTTAGCTATTCGACAGGGGGATGGGGAGACCCAGTACTTC
.	TRBV11-2	TRBJ2-5	.	CASSPYGPDRNQETQYF	TGTGCCAGCAGCCCTTACGGTCCGGACCGAAATCAAGAGACCCAGTACTTC
TRBD2	TRBV5-1	TRBJ2-7	.	CASSPGTSGRSSYEQYF	TGCGCCAGCAGCCCAGGGACTAGCGGGCGTAGCTCCTACGAGCAGTACTTC
.	TRBV6-5	TRBJ2-1	.	CASSYSGDNEQFF	TGTGCCAGCAGTTACTCGGGTGACAATGAGCAGTTCTTC
TRBD2	TRBV28	TRBJ2-3	.	CASSLFGGDTDTQYF	TGTGCCAGCAGTTTATTTGGGGGGGACACAGATACGCAGTATTTT
.	TRBV5-1	TRBJ1-1	.	CASSRSPRDFQNTEAFF	TGCGCCAGCAGCCGCTCTCCCCGGGACTTCCAGAACACTGAAGCTTTCTTT
TRBD1	TRBV10-1	TRBJ1-1	.	CASSEPRDRADRDTEAFF	TGCGCCAGCAGTGAGCCCCGGGACAGGGCCGATCGGGACACTGAAGCTTTCTTT
.	TRBV18	TRBJ2-7	.	CASSPGGQDSPARQYF	TGTGCCAGCTCACCGGGGGGGCAAGACTCTCCTGCTAGGCAGTACTTC
TRBD2	TRBV7-2	TRBJ2-2	.	CASSFFTGRDTGELFF	TGTGCCAGCAGCTTTTTTACGGGGAGGGACACCGGGGAGCTGTTTTTT
.	TRBV7-9	TRBJ1-1	.	CASRAGLNTEAFF	TGTGCCAGCCGCGCCGGACTGAACACTGAAGCTTTCTTT
TRBD1	TRBV25-1	TRBJ1-5	.	CASRGQGEDQPQHF	TGTGCCAGCAGGGGACAGGGAGAGGATCAGCCCCAGCATTTT
.	TRBV19	TRBJ1-4	.	CASSIPTAADNEKLFF	TGTGCCAGTAGTATACCGACAGCGGCTGATAATGAAAAACTGTTTTTT
.	TRBV19	TRBJ1-2	.	CASKSQQTKNYGYTF	TGTGCCAGTAAGTCACAGCAAACTAAGAACTATGGCTACACCTTC
.	TRBV19	TRBJ2-5	.	CASSIGNSQETQYF	TGTGCCAGTAGTATAGGTAATAGCCAAGAGACCCAGTACTTC
.	TRBV6-6	TRBJ1-2	.	CASSYSNSRRGVGYTF	TGTGCCAGCAGTTACTCGAACTCCCGCAGGGGTGTCGGCTACACCTTC
.	TRBV9	TRBJ1-3	.	CASSVFDTPSGNTIYF	TGTGCCAGCAGCGTATTTGACACCCCCTCTGGAAACACCATATATTTT
TRBD2	TRBV6-2/TRBV6-3	TRBJ2-7	.	CASSWEGSDSYEQYF	TGTGCCAGCAGTTGGGAGGGGTCAGACTCCTACGAGCAGTACTTC
TRBD2	TRBV9	TRBJ2-1	.	CASSVTSISYNEQFF	TGTGCCAGCAGCGTGACTAGCATTTCCTACAATGAGCAGTTCTTC
.	TRBV3-1/TRBV3-2	TRBJ2-7	.	CASSQAGNLYEQYF	TGTGCCAGCAGCCAAGCTGGGAACCTCTACGAGCAGTACTTC
TRBD2	TRBV2	TRBJ2-7	.	CASTELAGVSHEQYF	TGTGCCAGCACCGAACTAGCGGGAGTCTCCCACGAGCAGTACTTC
.	TRBV2	TRBJ1-2	.	CASSERGRSGYTF	TGTGCCAGCAGTGAGCGGGGGAGGTCTGGCTACACCTTC
.	TRBV28	TRBJ1-2	.	CASTPQGLGYTF	TGTGCCAGCACCCCACAGGGCCTTGGCTACACCTTC
.	TRBV2	TRBJ2-5	.	CASRDGPTQETQYF	TGTGCCAGCAGGGACGGTCCGACGCAAGAGACCCAGTACTTC
.	TRBV10-3	TRBJ1-1	.	CAIRSGTLAEAFF	TGTGCCATCAGAAGCGGGACTCTCGCTGAAGCTTTCTTT
.	TRBV3-1/TRBV3-2	TRBJ2-1	once	CASSLPAAEVNEQFF	TGTGCCAGCAGCCTCCCAGCAGCCGAGGTCAATGAGCAGTTCTTC
TRBD1	TRBV19	TRBJ2-3	.	CASSTDRDPRDTQYF	TGTGCCAGTAGTACGGACAGGGATCCTCGCGATACGCAGTATTTT
.	TRBV24-1	TRBJ2-3	once	CATSDSDTQYF	TGTGCCACCAGTGATTCAGATACGCAGTATTTT
.	TRBV12-3/TRBV12-4	TRBJ2-2	.	CASSLAGGELFF	TGTGCCAGCAGTCTAGCTGGCGGGGAGCTGTTTTTT
.	TRBV18	TRBJ2-1	.	CASSPVGDNEQFF	TGTGCCAGCTCACCAGTCGGGGACAATGAGCAGTTCTTC
.	TRBV28	TRBJ1-2	.	CASTSPADNYGYTF	TGTGCCAGCACCAGCCCCGCCGACAACTATGGCTACACCTTC
TRBD2	TRBV27	TRBJ2-1	.	CASSTPTSGGYNEQFF	TGTGCCAGCAGTACGCCGACTAGCGGGGGGTACAATGAGCAGTTCTTC
TRBD1	TRBV15	TRBJ2-7	.	CATSRTGGLIGHEQYF	TGTGCCACCAGCAGGACAGGGGGTCTAATCGGTCACGAGCAGTACTTC
TRBD2	TRBV19	TRBJ2-7	.	CASSITHRGLAGVYEQYF	TGTGCCAGTAGTATTACCCACCGGGGGCTAGCGGGAGTCTACGAGCAGTACTTC
.	TRBV3-1/TRBV3-2	TRBJ1-2	.	CASSQGASLTYGYTF	TGTGCCAGCAGCCAAGGAGCGTCCTTAACCTATGGCTACACCTTC
.	TRBV12-3/TRBV12-4	TRBJ2-1	.	CASSFRYNEQFF	TGTGCCAGCAGTTTTCGATACAATGAGCAGTTCTTC
.	TRBV5-1	TRBJ1-3	.	CASSLGTVGNTIYF	TGCGCCAGCAGCTTGGGGACAGTAGGAAACACCATATATTTT
.	TRBV28	TRBJ2-7	.	CASSLMETGQYF	TGTGCCAGCAGTTTAATGGAGACAGGACAGTACTTC
TRBD2	TRBV6-2/TRBV6-3	TRBJ2-3	.	CASSYSIAKPSGNTDTQYF	TGTGCCAGCAGTTACTCGATTGCCAAACCTAGCGGTAACACAGATACGCAGTATTTT
TRBD1	TRBV19	TRBJ1-1	.	CASRKSGTGNNEAFF	TGTGCCAGTAGGAAATCCGGGACAGGGAATAATGAAGCTTTCTTT
.	TRBV12-3/TRBV12-4	TRBJ1-5	.	CASSLVNQPQHF	TGTGCCAGCAGTTTAGTCAATCAGCCCCAGCATTTT
TRBD2	TRBV7-2	TRBJ2-1	.	CASSFMGLGFYNEQFF	TGTGCCAGCAGCTTCATGGGACTAGGGTTTTACAATGAGCAGTTCTTC
.	TRBV19	TRBJ2-7	.	CASSPGTGSSYEQYF	TGTGCCAGTAGTCCCGGGACCGGTAGCTCCTACGAGCAGTACTTC